Shown below are 18 T cell receptor beta chains from a single sample sequenced in a study of blood T cells in healthy people across ages. With a J-beta primer mix and a sample-barcoded 5' primer, a second PCR ran roughly 6 to 11 cycles. A single record per CDR3 protein comes from TCRdb applying MiXCR to the 5' RACE reads. The table includes about 970,000 distinct CDR3 sequences, just over 50% detected once. Sequenced sample: blood. The receptors shown here come from a woman aged 60-75 years in good health.

This chain links TRBV20-1 with TRBJ2-1; D is perhaps TRBD1 or TRBD2 (5 bases each). The CDR3 contains 16 residues. Germline V lookup: CDR1 DFQATT, CDR2 SNEGSKA (reference sequence). Deletions cut 0 bases from V and 6 bases from J, with 18 bases between. In DNA, the CDR3 is TGCAGTGCTAGAGAGCTGGGACGTAAGGCTAGCAATGAGCAGTTCTTC. This encodes CSARELGRKASNEQFF.

Concerning this clonotype itself: A read error may produce the germline difference seen at one junction end. CDR3 sequence: CASSPASGRVDEQFF. The CDR3 nucleotides read TGTGCTAGCAGCCCGGCTAGCGGGAGGGTTGATGAGCAGTTCTTC. V and J are TRBV7-2 and TRBJ2-1; 12 nucleotides line up with TRBD2. Germline V gives CDR1 SGHTA, CDR2 FQGNSA. The CDR3 runs 15 residues.

The chain is built from TRBV7-9 and TRBJ2-5; D is possibly TRBD2 (6 bases). The CDR3 covers 12 residues. The V and J ends lost 6 bases and 11 bases respectively, with 16 bases between them. From germline, CDR1 is SEHNR and CDR2 FQNEAQ (reference sequence). The CDR3 DNA reads as TGTGCCAGCAGTTACGAGGGCCGGGAGCAGTACTTC. Encoded protein: CASSYEGREQYF.

Here the CDR3 reads CASSPTSGRAARETQYF. In nucleotides, the CDR3 is TGTGCCAGCAGTCCAACTAGCGGGAGGGCGGCACGAGAGACCCAGTACTTC. The chain links TRBV28 to TRBJ2-7, with 13 bases identical to TRBD2. The J call is in doubt because the DNA end fits TRBJ2-5 better. This CDR3 region has 17 residues. In germline, CDR1 is MDHEN, CDR2 SYDVKM.

Only a few counts were recorded for this clonotype. The chain links TRBV3-1 to TRBJ2-5; maybe TRBD1 (5 bases). CDR3 size: 12 residues. Germline assignment: CDR1 LGHDT and CDR2 YNNKEL (reference sequence). V was cut by 8 bases and J by 5 bases, with 12 bases left in between. CDR3 DNA sequence: TGTGCCAGCGACAGCCACCGGGAGACCCAGTACTTC. Translation: CASDSHRETQYF.

This clonotype appeared once. The J gene is TRBJ1-1, the V gene TRBV12-3 or TRBV12-4; D gene unclear. This CDR3 is built from 13 residues. With 6 bases removed from V and 1 base from J, the gap between germline ends came to 9 bases. The CDR3 region has the DNA TGTGCCAGCAGCTTCGAGACGAACACTGAAGCTTTCTTT. Translated, it gives CASSFETNTEAFF.

The chain couples TRBV27 to TRBJ2-1; 16 bases are a match to TRBD2. The CDR3 length is 17 residues. Germline V gene data show CDR1 as MNHEY and CDR2 as SMNVEV (reference sequence). The ends lost 5 bases at V and 8 bases at J; junction bases unmatched: 9. The DNA of the CDR3 is TGTGCCAGCAGTCTACGACCCGGGACTAGCGGGAGGGATGAGCAGTTCTTC. Its protein is CASSLRPGTSGRDEQFF.

This clonotype was counted a few times. This CDR3 reads CASSEEDRGGRETQYF. Here the CDR3 DNA reads TGTGCCAGCAGTGAAGAGGACAGGGGTGGGAGAGAGACCCAGTACTTC. The V gene is TRBV6-1, the J gene TRBJ2-5; 9 bases agree with TRBD1. Germline V gene sequence: CDR1 MNHNS, CDR2 SASEGT. This CDR3 has 16 amino acids. After removal of 1 base from V and 4 bases from J, the junction contained 7 bases not matched to a gene.

CDR3 residues: CASRQRQNTEAFF. The CDR3 bases are TGTGCCAGCAGGCAAAGACAGAACACTGAAGCTTTCTTT. The J gene is TRBJ1-1, the V gene TRBV6-2 or TRBV6-3; no definite D call. Germline V gene data show CDR1 as MNHEY and CDR2 as SVGEGT. The ends were cut back, 6 bases at V and 1 base at J, with 9 bases in the middle. The CDR3 extends over 13 amino acids.

V usage is TRBV20-1 and J usage is TRBJ2-5, with TRBD2 matching over 10 bases. CDR1 is DFQATT, CDR2 SNEGSKA, per germline (reference sequence). This CDR3 is built from 15 residues. V lost 5 bases and J lost 11; bases outside the gene matches: 17. The CDR3 nucleotides read TGCAGTGCTTCACCTCTAGCGGGAGCTGGGAATGAGCAGTACTTC. Protein sequence: CSASPLAGAGNEQYF.

This rearrangement joins TRBV12-3 or TRBV12-4 to TRBJ2-1; TRBD2 matches at 9 bases. This CDR3 has 13 residues. Trimming cost V 8 bases and J 6 bases; bases outside gene matches: 5. CDR3 coding DNA: TGTGCCAGCTTAGCGGGAGACGGCAATGAGCAGTTCTTC. Translation: CASLAGDGNEQFF.

This clonotype was observed a handful of times. The CDR3 DNA follows: TGTGCCAGCAGCCCGGGCAATGTCAAGGGGACCCAGTACTTC. Translating it yields CASSPGNVKGTQYF. This chain joins TRBV14 and TRBJ2-5; unclear D gene. The V gene's germline CDR1 is SGHDN and CDR2 FVKESK. V was pared by 4 bases and J by 7 bases, with 16 bases between. The CDR3 runs 14 residues.

The CDR3 region is CASSLSITFTYEQYF. CDR3 DNA: TGTGCCAGCAGTTTATCGATTACCTTTACCTACGAGCAGTACTTC. The genes are TRBV27 and TRBJ2-4; D unclear. TRBJ2-7 matches the DNA end more closely, so the J call is doubtful. Germline V gives CDR1 MNHEY, CDR2 SMNVEV (reference sequence). This CDR3 is built from 15 residues.

This clonotype was counted between two and nine times. V and J are TRBV4-1 and TRBJ1-2; the match to TRBD1 covers 8 bases. The germline V gene has CDR1 MGHRA and CDR2 YSYEKL. The ends lost 1 base at V and 4 bases at J; junction bases unmatched: 14. This CDR3 is built from 18 residues. This CDR3 reads CASSQGNQGQVNRYGYTF. DNA of the CDR3: TGCGCCAGCAGCCAAGGAAACCAGGGACAGGTGAATCGCTATGGCTACACCTTC.

This clonotype was counted once. The rearrangement links TRBV4-1 to TRBJ2-3; 12 nucleotides agree with TRBD2. Germline-derived CDR1 and CDR2 are MGHRA and YSYEKL. CDR3 length: 17 residues. J gave up 3 bases and V 1 base, and 5 bases lay outside the gene matches. CDR3 loop: CASSQGRLAGATDTQYF. Here the CDR3 DNA reads TGCGCCAGCAGCCAAGGCAGACTAGCGGGAGCAACAGATACGCAGTATTTT.

The gene calls are TRBV30 and TRBJ1-2; D uncertain. The V end lost 4 bases, the J end lost 5 bases, and 11 bases lay between the germline ends. CDR3 length: 12 amino acids. The germline V gene has CDR1 GTSNPN and CDR2 SVGIG (reference sequence). CDR3 coding DNA: TGTGCCTGGATACGTCTCGCATATGGCTACACCTTC. It translates to CAWIRLAYGYTF.

Details on this clonotype: Its ends do not fully match the called genes, so a read error is possible. This sequence joins TRBV7-9 and TRBJ2-1, with D possibly TRBD1 on 5 matching bases. This CDR3 comprises 15 residues. CDR1 is SEHNR and CDR2 is FQNEAQ in the germline V gene (reference sequence). CDR3 DNA sequence: TGTGCCAGTAGCTTAGAACGCAGACAGAACAATGAGCAGTTCTTC. Residues: CASSLERRQNNEQFF.

This chain joins TRBV12-3 or TRBV12-4 and TRBJ2-1; perhaps TRBD2 as D (5 bases). The CDR3 has 13 amino acids. Trimming stripped 7 bases from V and 3 bases from J, with 10 bases between. CDR3 in amino acids: CASMERLYNEQFF. CDR3 bases: TGTGCCAGCATGGAGCGGCTCTACAATGAGCAGTTCTTC.